This TCR beta chain appears in the sequencing data of a study of neoadjuvant anti-PD-1 for oral cavity cancer. Whole-study findings and limits: Only three patients per response group were TCR-analyzed; validation needed.

This clone rates as medium-sized. Its specificity is unknown. Germline CDR1 is SEHNR and CDR2 is FQNEAQ (reference sequence). This CDR3 spans 15 amino acids. V shed 0 bases and J shed 4 bases, with 12 bases lying between them. Libraries were prepared by immunoSEQ multiplex PCR; TCRdb keeps only in-frame clonotypes and omits some of them. The profile shows tens of thousands of clones, 25% to 30% of them singletons. Specified time point: after neoadjuvant nivolumab, at surgical resection. Patients had newly diagnosed, untreated stage II-IVA oral cavity squamous cell carcinoma. These oral cavity squamous cell carcinomas were HPV-negative and locally advanced.

This TCR was recovered from a person aged 40 to 85 with oral cavity squamous cell carcinoma. Here the sequenced sample was tumor tissue, taken after nivolumab (anti-PD-1) treatment. This sequence joins TRBV7-9 and TRBJ2-5; D assignment may be TRBD1 or TRBD2 (5 bases each). The CDR3 reads CASSLATRGRETQYF. For the CDR3, the DNA is TGTGCCAGCAGCTTAGCGACGAGGGGCCGAGAGACCCAGTACTTC. Full variable domain (remainder filled in from reference TRBV7-9 and TRBJ2-5): DTGVSQNPRHKITKRGQNVTFRCDPISEHNRLYWYRQTLGQGPEFLTYFQNEAQLEKSRLLSDRFSAERPKGSFSTLEIQRTEQGDSAMYLCASSLATRGRETQYFGPGTRLLVL.